The 8 T cell receptor beta chains listed next were all sequenced from one sample in a study of control samples from healthy donors and cancer patients. The data were produced by immunoSEQ multiplex PCR, yet TCRdb's version contains in-frame clones alone and is incomplete. The sample shows 120,000 to 150,000 clones, approximately 94% of them seen only once. The sequenced material came from blood. Receptors were obtained from a middle-aged man in good health.

As DNA, the CDR3 is TGTGCCAGCAGCCCCTTAGGGGGCAGGGGCTACAATGAGCAGTTCTTC. It codes for CASSPLGGRGYNEQFF. The chain carries TRBV13 and TRBJ2-1, with TRBD1 matching 7 bases. This CDR3 comprises 16 residues. J lost 3 bases, V lost 5 bases, and 10 bases had no gene match. CDR1 is PRHDT, CDR2 FYEKMQ, per germline (reference sequence).

The rearrangement links TRBV29-1 to TRBJ1-1, with 8 bases fitting TRBD1. V gave up 5 bases and J gave up 4 bases; unmatched junction bases: 9. The CDR3 covers 14 residues. Germline CDR1 SQVTM, CDR2 ANQGSEA. The CDR3 DNA is TGCAGCGTTACTGTTTGGGACAGGCTCACTGAAGCTTTCTTT. Translation gives CSVTVWDRLTEAFF.

Here the CDR3 reads CASSTWTDGYEQYF. In DNA form, the CDR3 reads TGCGCCAGCAGCACCTGGACAGATGGATACGAGCAGTACTTC. The rearrangement links TRBV5-1 to TRBJ2-7, with D possibly TRBD1 on 6 matching bases. This CDR3 has 14 amino acids. V lost 4 bases, J lost 4 bases, and 15 bases lay in between. Germline CDR1 reads SGHRS; CDR2 reads YFSETQ.

The genes are TRBV27 and TRBJ1-3, with D perhaps TRBD1 (5 bases). This CDR3 is built from 16 residues. V lost 5 bases to trimming and J lost 0 bases, with 14 bases between them. Germline assignment: CDR1 MNHEY and CDR2 SMNVEV (reference sequence). The CDR3 is CASSPGHLYSGNTIYF. CDR3 nucleotide sequence: TGTGCCAGCAGTCCCGGACACCTTTACTCTGGAAACACCATATATTTT.

The V call is TRBV6-5, the J call TRBJ1-6, with a possible D match to TRBD1 (6 bases). With 2 bases removed from V and 10 bases from J, the gap between germline ends came to 12 bases. This CDR3 spans 14 amino acids. Germline V lookup: CDR1 MNHEY, CDR2 SVGAGI. CDR3 DNA sequence: TGTGCCAGCAGTTACCGACAGGAAAACTCACCCCTCCACTTT. As protein: CASSYRQENSPLHF.

The chain carries TRBV6-5 and TRBJ2-7, with a tentative D call TRBD1 (5 bases). From germline, CDR1 is MNHEY and CDR2 SVGAGI. The CDR3 loop spans 14 amino acids. V shed 2 bases and J shed 2 bases, with 10 bases lying between them. CDR3 amino acids: CASSYNDRTYEQYF. DNA of the CDR3: TGTGCCAGCAGTTACAATGACAGAACCTACGAGCAGTACTTC.

J is TRBJ2-5 and V is TRBV6-6; 10 nucleotides agree with TRBD1. V was pared by 10 bases and J by 2 bases, with 7 bases of the junction left unmatched. Looked up from germline, CDR1 is MNHNY and CDR2 is SVGAGI (reference sequence). The CDR3 runs to 14 residues. CDR3 sequence (DNA): TGTGCCACGACCGGGACAGGGGAACAAGAGACCCAGTACTTC. This gives the protein CATTGTGEQETQYF.

The chain is built from TRBV10-1 and TRBJ2-7; 9 positions agree with TRBD1. Trimming cost V 5 bases and J 2 bases; bases outside gene matches: 16. Germline loops: CDR1 WNHNN, CDR2 SYGVQD (reference sequence). The CDR3 is 18 amino acids. In DNA, the CDR3 is TGCGCCAGCAGTCCGGGTGGGCGGACAGGGGCGAGAACCTACGAGCAGTACTTC. This translates into CASSPGGRTGARTYEQYF.